These 16 T cell receptor beta chains came from one sample sequenced in a study of CD8 T cells in Susac syndrome. Random-hexamer reverse transcription was applied to about 0.45 to 1 ug RNA. TCRdb re-derived calls from the immunoSEQ multiplex PCR reads in MiXCR, one entry per CDR3 protein. The sample contains about 200,000 distinct CDR3 sequences, roughly 96% of which appear only once. The specimen sequenced was CD4+ T cells from PBMCs. Receptor source: a human donor with multiple sclerosis.

This sequence joins TRBV12-3 or TRBV12-4 and TRBJ2-2; D remains ambiguous. Trimming stripped 11 bases from V and 4 bases from J, with 11 bases between. This CDR3 region has 12 residues. The CDR3 is CAGSKSTGELFF. The CDR3 bases are TGTGCCGGTAGTAAGTCCACCGGGGAGCTGTTTTTT.

This chain uses TRBV30 with TRBJ2-7; D possibly corresponds to TRBD2 (6 bases). The CDR3 runs to 12 residues. V gave up 5 bases and J gave up 4 bases, with 12 bases separating them. Germline CDR1 is GTSNPN and CDR2 is SVGIG (reference sequence). The CDR3 loop reads CAWSSVQYEQYF. DNA of the CDR3: TGTGCCTGGTCTAGCGTACAGTACGAGCAGTACTTC.

This chain uses TRBV27 with TRBJ2-5; D uncertain. Germline CDR1 is MNHEY and CDR2 is SMNVEV (reference sequence). Trimming took off 8 bases at V and 3 bases at J, with 16 bases between the two ends. This CDR3 contains 14 residues. In DNA form, the CDR3 reads TGTGCCAGCGGTAGAAGAAGGCGTGAAGAGACCCAGTACTTC. Its protein product is CASGRRRREETQYF.

The V call is TRBV30, the J call TRBJ1-5; D is undetermined. V lost 5 bases to trimming and J lost 3 bases, with 11 bases between them. Germline V gives CDR1 GTSNPN, CDR2 SVGIG (reference sequence). The CDR3 is 13 residues long. The CDR3 DNA reads as TGTGCCTGGGGTCGAAGGAACAATCAGCCCCAGCATTTT. Translation gives CAWGRRNNQPQHF.

The V gene is TRBV24-1, the J gene TRBJ1-3, with unresolved D. Germline V lookup: CDR1 KGHDR, CDR2 SFDVKD. V was shortened by 1 base and J by 2 bases, with 2 bases between the two germline ends. This CDR3 spans 13 amino acids. The CDR3, as DNA: TGTGCCACCAGTGATTTTACTGGAAACACCATATATTTT. Translation: CATSDFTGNTIYF.

The chain recombines TRBV4-1 with TRBJ1-2; no clear D. V was trimmed by 1 base and J by 4 bases, leaving 10 bases between them. The CDR3 extends over 14 amino acids. Germline V gene data show CDR1 as MGHRA and CDR2 as YSYEKL. This chain's CDR3 is CASSQVSSSYGYTF. CDR3 DNA: TGCGCCAGCAGCCAAGTATCCAGCTCCTATGGCTACACCTTC.

The rearrangement links TRBV4-1 to TRBJ2-3; D may be TRBD1 or TRBD2 (5 bases each). The CDR3 length is 15 residues. The V gene lost 2 bases and the J gene lost 2 bases, with 11 bases spanning the gap. Per germline, CDR1 MGHRA and CDR2 YSYEKL. The CDR3 region has the DNA TGCGCCAGCAGCCAATCAACCGGGGCCACAGATACGCAGTATTTT. Translating gives CASSQSTGATDTQYF.

This sequence joins TRBV5-1 and TRBJ2-1; D unresolved. V shed 1 base and J shed 7 bases, with 9 bases lying between them. The CDR3 loop spans 13 amino acids. The germline V gene encodes CDR1 SGHRS and CDR2 YFSETQ. This CDR3 is CASSLPARNEQFF. The CDR3 nucleotides read TGCGCCAGCAGCTTGCCAGCCAGGAATGAGCAGTTCTTC.

The V and J genes are TRBV29-1 and TRBJ2-3; D possibly uses TRBD1 or TRBD2 (5 bases each). Trimming took off 3 bases at V and 3 bases at J, with 10 bases between the two ends. The CDR3 sequence is 13 residues long. Germline loops: CDR1 SQVTM, CDR2 ANQGSEA. CDR3 sequence: CSVDGAATDTQYF. The CDR3, as DNA: TGCAGCGTTGACGGGGCGGCGACAGATACGCAGTATTTT.

The genes are TRBV6-6 and TRBJ2-7, with D perhaps TRBD2 (5 bases). V gave up 6 bases and J gave up 2 bases, with 17 bases separating them. CDR3 size: 15 residues. Germline CDR1 and CDR2: MNHNY and SVGAGI (reference sequence). The CDR3 is CASSPLPSRAYEQYF. The CDR3 DNA follows: TGTGCCAGCAGCCCGCTACCCTCGCGGGCCTACGAGCAGTACTTC.

The J gene is TRBJ1-2, the V gene TRBV7-9; 11 bases line up with TRBD1. The germline gives CDR1 SEHNR, CDR2 FQNEAQ (reference sequence). V was pared by 4 bases and J by 8 bases, with 9 bases of the junction left unmatched. The CDR3 loop spans 15 amino acids. This CDR3 reads CASSSTDGQGAGYTF. The CDR3 DNA reads TGTGCCAGCAGCTCTACCGACGGACAGGGGGCGGGCTACACCTTC.

The chain uses TRBV5-1 and TRBJ2-1, with a tentative D call TRBD2 (6 bases). Germline V lookup: CDR1 SGHRS, CDR2 YFSETQ. This CDR3 comprises 16 residues. The germline V and J ends were trimmed by 2 bases and 0 bases, with 12 bases remaining between them. The CDR3 spells CASSFTSFSSYNEQFF. In DNA, the CDR3 is TGCGCCAGCAGCTTTACTAGCTTCTCCTCCTACAATGAGCAGTTCTTC.

The CDR3 sequence: CASSYSGTGGNYGYTF. The CDR3 DNA reads TGTGCCAGCAGTTACTCAGGGACAGGAGGGAACTATGGCTACACCTTC. This chain uses TRBV6-2 or TRBV6-3 with TRBJ1-2; 8 positions agree with TRBD1. V lost 0 bases and J lost 2; bases outside the gene matches: 5. CDR3 length: 16 amino acids. The germline CDR1 and CDR2 sequences are MNHEY and SVGEGT.

The gene calls are TRBV5-1 and TRBJ2-7; D unresolved. Deletions cut 4 bases from V and 4 bases from J, with 9 bases between. Germline CDR1 SGHRS, CDR2 YFSETQ. The CDR3 loop spans 12 amino acids. In DNA form, the CDR3 reads TGCGCCAGCAGCCGGCGAGGATACGAGCAGTACTTC. It codes for CASSRRGYEQYF.

The chain couples TRBV20-1 to TRBJ2-1; 10 bases fit TRBD1. In germline, CDR1 is DFQATT, CDR2 SNEGSKA (reference sequence). V lost 6 bases, J lost 6 bases, and 8 bases stayed unmatched. The CDR3 extends over 14 amino acids. CDR3: CSAGRTGGFNEQFF. The CDR3 nucleotides are TGCAGTGCCGGAAGGACAGGGGGTTTCAATGAGCAGTTCTTC.

The genes are TRBV14 and TRBJ2-7; the D is unclear. The V and J ends lost 4 bases and 0 bases respectively, with 10 bases between them. CDR3 length equals 14 residues. CDR1 SGHDN and CDR2 FVKESK come from the germline V gene. CDR3 protein: CASSPRRLSYEQYF. Here the CDR3 DNA reads TGTGCCAGCAGCCCCAGGCGCCTCTCCTACGAGCAGTACTTC.